Presented here are 25 T cell receptor beta chains from one specimen sequenced in a study of shared clonotypes between healthy human individuals. Only in-frame clones appear in the TCRdb table, and some are missing; sequencing was by immunoSEQ multiplex PCR. This table holds under 2,500,000 clones, 95% found once. Sequencing input: naive CD4+ T cells sorted from blood. Subset given: CD45RA+ positively selected. These receptors all stem from a man younger than 30 in good health.

A remark on this clone: Other DNA sequences in the same sample also yield this CDR3. The V call is TRBV30, the J call TRBJ1-5, with D possibly matching TRBD1 (6 bases). V dropped 2 bases and J dropped 0 bases, with 8 bases sitting between them. This CDR3 has 14 residues. CDR1 is GTSNPN, CDR2 SVGIG, per germline (reference sequence). The CDR3: CAWSTGISNQPQHF. In DNA, the CDR3 is TGTGCCTGGAGTACAGGGATTAGCAATCAGCCCCAGCATTTT. The full variable domain, rest sourced from reference TRBV30 and TRBJ1-5, is SQTIHQWPATLVQPVGSPLSLECTVEGTSNPNLYWYRQAAGRGLQLLFYSVGIGQISSEVPQNLSASRPQDRQFILSSKKLLLSDSGFYLCAWSTGISNQPQHFGDGTRLSIL.

In this sample, this clone turned up once. For the CDR3, the DNA is TGCGCCAGCAGTCCTGGCGGTTGGGCAGGTTCCTACGAGCAGTACTTC. Encoded protein: CASSPGGWAGSYEQYF. The chain carries TRBV5-1 and TRBJ2-7; D not resolved. Germline V gene sequence: CDR1 SGHRS, CDR2 YFSETQ. The CDR3 spans 16 residues. V was trimmed by 5 bases and J by 1 base, leaving 19 bases between them. Together with reference TRBV5-1 and TRBJ2-7, the CDR3 gives the full variable domain: KAGVTQTPRYLIKTRGQQVTLSCSPISGHRSVSWYQQTPGQGLQFLFEYFSETQRNKGNFPGRFSGRQFSNSRSEMNVSTLELGDSALYLCASSPGGWAGSYEQYFGPGTRLTVT.

The V gene is TRBV28, the J gene TRBJ1-1; tentative D call: TRBD1 (6 bases). Trimming took 1 base from V and 11 from J, leaving 11 bases between them. CDR3 size: 12 residues. Germline CDR1 and CDR2: MDHEN and SYDVKM. The CDR3 nucleotides are TGTGCCAGCAGTTTATTATCCGGACAGGCTTTCTTT. It yields the protein CASSLLSGQAFF.

The rearrangement uses TRBV7-9 and TRBJ2-6, with D uncertain. The germline V gene has CDR1 SEHNR and CDR2 FQNEAQ (reference sequence). Trimming removed 5 bases from V and 2 bases from J, with 7 bases in between. This CDR3 is built from 14 residues. The CDR3 spells CASSPHTGANVLTF. CDR3 nucleotide sequence: TGTGCCAGCAGCCCGCACACTGGGGCCAACGTCCTGACTTTC.

This chain uses TRBV5-6 with TRBJ1-6; possibly TRBD1 for D (6 bases). Germline V gene lookup returns CDR1 SGHDT and CDR2 YYEEEE. This CDR3 region has 15 residues. V was trimmed by 6 bases and J by 9 bases, leaving 19 bases between them. CDR3 residues: CASNHRAGFSSPLHF. CDR3 coding DNA: TGTGCCAGCAACCACAGGGCAGGGTTTAGTTCACCCCTCCACTTT.

The chain links TRBV7-2 to TRBJ2-2; a weak D match, TRBD2 (6 bases). The germline V gene has CDR1 SGHTA and CDR2 FQGNSA. The CDR3 contains 15 residues. V lost 4 bases to trimming and J lost 4 bases, with 13 bases between them. The DNA for the CDR3 is TGTGCCAGCAGCTCCACCGGGGGAGGCACCGGGGAGCTGTTTTTT. Translating it yields CASSSTGGGTGELFF.

This rearrangement joins TRBV9 to TRBJ1-6; 8 positions agree with TRBD1. Trimming took 3 bases from V and 10 from J; bases not matched to a gene: 9. From germline, CDR1 is SGDLS and CDR2 YYNGEE. The CDR3 loop spans 15 amino acids. This chain's CDR3 is CASSAEGQALSPLHF. The CDR3 coding sequence is TGTGCCAGCAGCGCCGAGGGACAGGCCCTATCACCCCTCCACTTT.

CDR3 nucleotide sequence: TGCGCCAGCAGCCAAGTTATGTATCCTACAGGGGGCAATACCGGGGAGCTGTTTTTT. Its translation: CASSQVMYPTGGNTGELFF. The chain has TRBV4-3 and TRBJ2-2; TRBD1 agrees at 9 bases. This CDR3 contains 19 residues. CDR1 LGHNA and CDR2 YSLEER come from the germline V gene. V lost 1 base, J lost 5 bases, and 14 bases stayed unmatched.

V gene TRBV28 combines with J gene TRBJ1-4; no clear D gene. V was trimmed by 3 bases and J by 0 bases, leaving 11 bases between them. CDR1 is MDHEN and CDR2 is SYDVKM in the germline V gene. The CDR3 length is 16 residues. The CDR3 DNA sequence: TGTGCCAGCAGTTTTGCTGATTTTGCAACTAATGAAAAACTGTTTTTT. Translation gives CASSFADFATNEKLFF.

The chain is built from TRBV5-1 and TRBJ1-1, with D tentatively TRBD1 (6 bases). Trimming took off 4 bases at V and 2 bases at J, with 24 bases between the two ends. This CDR3 has 18 amino acids. The V gene's germline CDR1 is SGHRS and CDR2 YFSETQ. Here the CDR3 DNA reads TGCGCCAGCAGCCATGGACCAGGGGCGCCCGGATTCAACACTGAAGCTTTCTTT. As protein: CASSHGPGAPGFNTEAFF.

V is TRBV4-1 and J is TRBJ2-7; TRBD2 matches at 11 bases. Germline V CDR1 and CDR2: MGHRA, YSYEKL. V dropped 4 bases and J dropped 2; count of bases not matched to a gene: 4. This CDR3 is 15 amino acids long. CDR3 bases: TGCGCCAGCAGCCCGCTAGCGGGGGGCACCTACGAGCAGTACTTC. The encoded protein is CASSPLAGGTYEQYF.

V gene TRBV29-1 combines with J gene TRBJ2-2, with D possibly TRBD2 on 6 matching bases. The CDR3 covers 14 residues. Germline values: CDR1 SQVTM, CDR2 ANQGSEA. V lost 4 bases, J lost 1 base, and 10 bases lay in between. CDR3 residues: CSVGYGGNTGELFF. As DNA, the CDR3 is TGCAGCGTTGGATACGGGGGGAACACCGGGGAGCTGTTTTTT.

To note about this clone: The same CDR3 can be traced to other DNA sequences in this sample. The chain joins TRBV4-3 to TRBJ1-5, with D unresolved. The V end was cut by 0 bases, the J end by 4 bases, with 7 bases between. In germline, CDR1 is LGHNA, CDR2 YSLEER. The CDR3 loop spans 14 amino acids. CDR3 coding DNA: TGCGCCAGCAGCCAAGAAGTCGGGAATCAGCCCCAGCATTTT. Its translation: CASSQEVGNQPQHF.

This chain connects TRBV11-3 to TRBJ2-1; D may correspond to TRBD1 or TRBD2 (5 bases each). V was trimmed by 3 bases and J by 9 bases, leaving 18 bases between them. This CDR3 has 15 amino acids. The germline CDR1 and CDR2 sequences are SGHNT and YENEEA. The CDR3 DNA sequence: TGTGCCAGCAGCTTTCGAAAGGGACCCAGTGGTGAGCAGTTCTTC. Residues: CASSFRKGPSGEQFF.

The CDR3 protein is CASSQTVAADNTGELFF. CDR3 DNA: TGTGCCAGCAGCCAAACGGTAGCGGCGGATAACACCGGGGAGCTGTTTTTT. This sequence joins TRBV7-2 and TRBJ2-2; D is perhaps TRBD2 (6 bases). Germline CDR1 and CDR2: SGHTA and FQGNSA. This CDR3 comprises 17 residues. The germline V and J ends were trimmed by 5 bases and 2 bases, with 18 bases remaining between them. Full variable domain (missing parts from reference TRBV7-2 and TRBJ2-2): GAGVSQSPSNKVTEKGKDVELRCDPISGHTALYWYRQSLGQGLEFLIYFQGNSAPDKSGLPSDRFSAERTGGSVSTLTIQRTQQEDSAVYLCASSQTVAADNTGELFFGEGSRLTVL.

This sequence joins TRBV7-2 and TRBJ1-6; perhaps TRBD1 as D (6 bases). This CDR3 spans 13 amino acids. Per the germline V gene, CDR1 is SGHTA and CDR2 is FQGNSA. Trimming took off 7 bases at V and 8 bases at J, with 12 bases between the two ends. CDR3 amino acids: CASTKDSYSPLHF. The CDR3 DNA reads TGTGCCAGCACAAAGGACAGTTATTCACCCCTCCACTTT. The entire variable domain, with the rest obtained from reference TRBV7-2 and TRBJ1-6, is as follows: GAGVSQSPSNKVTEKGKDVELRCDPISGHTALYWYRQSLGQGLEFLIYFQGNSAPDKSGLPSDRFSAERTGGSVSTLTIQRTQQEDSAVYLCASTKDSYSPLHFGNGTRLTVT.

The chain recombines TRBV7-3 with TRBJ2-6; D might be TRBD1 (6 bases). Trimming stripped 7 bases from V and 2 bases from J, with 9 bases between. Germline V gene sequence: CDR1 SGHTA, CDR2 FQGTGA. The CDR3 sequence is 14 residues long. CDR3 in amino acids: CASKGVAGANVLTF. DNA of the CDR3: TGTGCCAGCAAGGGGGTTGCTGGGGCCAACGTCCTGACTTTC.

The chain joins TRBV7-3 to TRBJ2-2; D is unclear. Per the germline V gene, CDR1 is SGHTA and CDR2 is FQGTGA. V was pared by 4 bases and J by 1 base, with 7 bases between. The CDR3 sequence is 14 residues long. The CDR3 DNA reads TGTGCCAGCAGCTCCAGGATGAACACCGGGGAGCTGTTTTTT. Its protein product is CASSSRMNTGELFF.

The rearrangement links TRBV5-1 to TRBJ1-1; 7 bases agree with TRBD1. The CDR3 totals 13 residues. The germline CDR1 and CDR2 sequences are SGHRS and YFSETQ. Trimming at V came to 0 bases and at J to 10 bases, leaving 6 bases not matched to a gene. The CDR3 coding sequence is TGCGCCAGCAGCTTGGAACCAGGGGGGCCAGCTTTCTTT. It specifies CASSLEPGGPAFF.

The V call is TRBV30, the J call TRBJ1-2, with TRBD1 matching 7 bases. This CDR3 contains 13 residues. The junction had 3 bases not matched to a gene; V was cut back by 1 base and J by 4 bases. Per germline, CDR1 GTSNPN and CDR2 SVGIG (reference sequence). CDR3 in amino acids: CAWSETGAYGYTF. The CDR3 region has the DNA TGTGCCTGGAGTGAAACAGGGGCCTATGGCTACACCTTC.

Points on this clone: Different DNA sequences within this sample yield the same CDR3. The chain employs TRBV18 and TRBJ2-7; perhaps TRBD1 as D (7 bases). Germline V lookup: CDR1 KGHSH, CDR2 LQKENI. V was shortened by 6 bases and J by 0 bases, with 9 bases between the two germline ends. CDR3 length: 13 amino acids. The CDR3 nucleotides are TGTGCCAGCTCGCGGGACAGCTCCTACGAGCAGTACTTC. The encoded protein is CASSRDSSYEQYF. The full variable domain, its missing parts supplied by reference TRBV18 and TRBJ2-7, is NAGVMQNPRHLVRRRGQEARLRCSPMKGHSHVYWYRQLPEEGLKFMVYLQKENIIDESGMPKERFSAEFPKEGPSILRIQQVVRGDSAAYFCASSRDSSYEQYFGPGTRLTVT.

V gene TRBV19 combines with J gene TRBJ1-1; D ambiguous. Germline V gene data show CDR1 as LNHDA and CDR2 as SQIVND (reference sequence). V lost 6 bases and J lost 2, with 13 bases in between. The CDR3 runs to 14 residues. In DNA form, the CDR3 reads TGTGCCAGTAGGTTGTCGGGGATTAACACTGAAGCTTTCTTT. Protein sequence: CASRLSGINTEAFF.

In the case of this clone: Other DNA sequences in the sample encode the same CDR3. This chain connects TRBV6-5 to TRBJ2-7, with 11 nucleotides matching TRBD1. The V segment lost 8 bases and the J segment 3 bases; nucleotides outside the gene matches: 6. This CDR3 region has 14 residues. CDR1 and CDR2 from the germline V gene are MNHEY and SVGAGI. CDR3 DNA sequence: TGTGCCAGCTCATATGGGACAGGGGGCTACGAGCAGTACTTC. Its protein product is CASSYGTGGYEQYF.

A note on this clone: Other DNA sequences within the sample encode an identical CDR3. The CDR3 is CASSPGAEQETQYF. The DNA of the CDR3 is TGTGCCAGCTCACCGGGGGCGGAGCAAGAGACCCAGTACTTC. This sequence joins TRBV18 and TRBJ2-5; D perhaps matches TRBD1 (6 bases). The V end lost 3 bases, the J end lost 2 bases, and 10 bases lay between the germline ends. CDR1 is KGHSH and CDR2 is LQKENI in the germline V gene. The CDR3 totals 14 residues.

The V gene is TRBV9, the J gene TRBJ2-7; D is unclear. Germline V gives CDR1 SGDLS, CDR2 YYNGEE. Deletions cut 3 bases from V and 4 bases from J, with 17 bases between. The CDR3 loop spans 15 amino acids. This chain's CDR3 is CASSEGPAFYYEQYF. The DNA of the CDR3 is TGTGCCAGCAGCGAGGGCCCCGCTTTCTATTACGAGCAGTACTTC.